This T cell receptor beta chain was identified during a study of blood T cell repertoires in COVID-19. This clone was observed a single time. Which cohort a participant joined came from the clinical history participants gave. Trimming took 3 bases from V and 1 from J; bases not matched to a gene: 8. Germline-derived CDR1 and CDR2 are SGHRS and YFSETQ. This CDR3 region has 18 residues. TCRdb keeps only in-frame clones here, not all; method: immunoSEQ multiplex PCR. This sample has a few hundred thousand clones, with less than 90% found just once. The clonotype comes from a woman in her sixties or seventies who had recovered from COVID-19. This rearrangement joins TRBV5-1 to TRBJ2-7; TRBD2 aligns across 15 bases. The sample taken for sequencing was PBMCs or T cells enriched from blood (not recorded which). The chain's CDR3 is CASSSEGLAGGSSYEQYF. The CDR3 DNA reads as TGCGCCAGCAGCTCGGAGGGACTAGCGGGGGGATCGTCCTACGAGCAGTACTTC.